This TCR beta chain was sequenced in a study of spatial heterogeneity in lung cancer. Using its own MiXCR run on the 5' RACE reads, TCRdb lists one record per CDR3 protein. The data hold around 20,000 distinct CDR3 sequences, with about 6% observed a single time. With V trimmed by 1 base and J by 2 bases, 4 bases remained unmatched. The CDR3 is 15 amino acids. From germline, CDR1 is KGHSH and CDR2 LQKENI. At least ten counts were recorded for this clonotype. Its cognate antigen is unknown. Time point meaning: sample taken at primary tumor resection. The study, taken as a whole, reports: Tumors with more nonsynonymous mutations had more expanded intratumoral alpha and beta TCRs.

This clonotype was obtained from a female donor with early-stage non-small cell lung cancer. The sequenced sample was lung tumor tissue, obtained at surgery. This sequence joins TRBV18 and TRBJ1-2, with 7 bases lining up with TRBD1. This CDR3 reads CASSPRTGENYGYTF. The CDR3, as DNA: TGTGCCAGCTCACCACGAACAGGGGAGAACTATGGCTACACCTTC.